Detailed here is one TCR beta chain. Its antigen remains unidentified. Base qualities are not recorded, but no much larger clone differs from it by a single base. The library came from the immunoSEQ multiplex PCR assay. TCRdb carries this immuneACCESS record with in-frame sequences only. Its versions omit some clonotypes, under half of them owing to an unresolved V gene in the studies checked, with the rest unexplained. A total of 75,000 to 100,000 clones appear in this sample, more than 75% of them only once. 1.5% to 2.5% of the sample rests with the top ten. The sample belongs to a study of control samples from healthy donors and cancer patients (dated by TCRdb to 2020 to 2022). V and J lose 4 bases and 7 bases, and a span of 14 bases separates them. The CDR3 covers 14 residues, taking in both the cysteine and the phenylalanine. The only DNA kept is the CDR3, 42 bases in frame from the first base. CDR1 SGHKS and CDR2 YYEKEE are derived from the germline V gene (reference sequence).

This receptor chain uses TRBV5-5 and TRBJ1-4; the D gene remains uncertain. Sequences were obtained from blood. This TCR came from a man aged 55 to 70 in good health. DNA sequence: TGTGCCAGCAGCACGGAGTATGTGGCTGAAAAACTGTTTTTT. It translates as CASSTEYVAEKLFF. Reference TRBV5-5 and TRBJ1-4 genes cover what lies past the CDR3, so the full variable domain is DAGVTQSPTHLIKTRGQQVTLRCSPISGHKSVSWYQQVLGQGPQFIFQYYEKEERGRGNFPDRFSARQFPNYSSELNVNALLLGDSALYLCASSTEYVAEKLFFGSGTQLSVL.